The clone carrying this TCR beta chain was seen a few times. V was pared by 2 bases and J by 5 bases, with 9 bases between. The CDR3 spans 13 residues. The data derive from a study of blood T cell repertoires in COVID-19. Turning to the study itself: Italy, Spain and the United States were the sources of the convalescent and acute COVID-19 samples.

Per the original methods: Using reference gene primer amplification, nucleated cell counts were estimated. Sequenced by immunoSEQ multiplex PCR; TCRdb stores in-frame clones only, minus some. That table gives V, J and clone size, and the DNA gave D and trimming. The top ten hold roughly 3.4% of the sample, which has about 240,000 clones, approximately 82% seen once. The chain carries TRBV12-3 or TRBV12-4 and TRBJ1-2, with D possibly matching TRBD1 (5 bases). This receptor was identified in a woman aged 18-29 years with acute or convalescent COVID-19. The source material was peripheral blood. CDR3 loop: CASSLRQQYGYTF. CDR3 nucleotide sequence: TGTGCCAGCAGTTTAAGACAGCAATATGGCTACACCTTC.